This T cell receptor beta chain was documented in a study of identical twins. TCRdb itself ran the 5' RACE reads through MiXCR, one entry per CDR3 protein. The sample holds a few hundred thousand distinct CDR3 sequences, roughly 8% seen once. As regards this clonotype: Its specificity is not known.

The CDR3 extends over 16 amino acids. Trimming pared 3 bases from V and 0 bases from J, leaving 15 bases between. CDR1 SGHAT and CDR2 FQNNGV come from the germline V gene. Findings of the study overall: The study found that models underestimated out-of-frame TCR alpha sharing in monozygotic twins.

These data also formed part of another study, on yellow fever vaccine responses in identical twins.

The sequencing input was CD8+ T cells sorted from blood. The chain carries TRBV11-2 and TRBJ2-7, with a weak D call TRBD2 (5 bases). The receptor was derived from a woman aged 18-29 years in good health. CDR3 loop: CASSFPAVRASYEQYF. The CDR3 DNA reads TGTGCCAGCAGCTTTCCGGCCGTGAGGGCCTCCTACGAGCAGTACTTC.